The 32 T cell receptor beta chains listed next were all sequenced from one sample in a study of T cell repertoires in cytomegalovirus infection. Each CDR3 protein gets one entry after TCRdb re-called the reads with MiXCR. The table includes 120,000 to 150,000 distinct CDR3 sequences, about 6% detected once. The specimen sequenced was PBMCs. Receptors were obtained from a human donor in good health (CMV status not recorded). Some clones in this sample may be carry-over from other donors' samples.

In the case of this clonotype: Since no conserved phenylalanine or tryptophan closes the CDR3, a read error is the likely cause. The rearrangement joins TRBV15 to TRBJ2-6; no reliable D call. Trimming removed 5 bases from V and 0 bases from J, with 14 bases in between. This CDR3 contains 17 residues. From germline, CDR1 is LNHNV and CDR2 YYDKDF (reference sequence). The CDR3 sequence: CATSPNRIASGANVLTS. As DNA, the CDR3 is TGTGCCACCAGCCCAAACAGAATAGCCTCTGGGGCCAACGTCCTGACTTCC.

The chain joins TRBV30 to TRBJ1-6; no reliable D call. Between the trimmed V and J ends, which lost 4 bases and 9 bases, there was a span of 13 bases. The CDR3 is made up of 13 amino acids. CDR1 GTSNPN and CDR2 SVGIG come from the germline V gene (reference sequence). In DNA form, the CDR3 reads TGTGCCTGGACCCCGCACAGAAGTTCACCCCTCCACTTT. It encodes CAWTPHRSSPLHF.

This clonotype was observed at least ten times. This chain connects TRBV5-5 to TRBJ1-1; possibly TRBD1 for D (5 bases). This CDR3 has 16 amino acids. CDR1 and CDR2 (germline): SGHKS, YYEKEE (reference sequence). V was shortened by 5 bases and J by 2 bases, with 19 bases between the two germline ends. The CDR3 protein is CASSYRRDYVNTEAFF. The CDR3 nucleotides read TGTGCCAGCAGTTATCGCCGGGACTATGTAAACACTGAAGCTTTCTTT.

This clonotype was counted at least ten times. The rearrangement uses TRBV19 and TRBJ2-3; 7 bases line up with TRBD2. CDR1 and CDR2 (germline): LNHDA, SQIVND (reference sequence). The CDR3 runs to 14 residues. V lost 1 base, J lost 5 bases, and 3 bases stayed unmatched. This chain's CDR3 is CASSIVAGEDTQYF. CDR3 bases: TGTGCCAGTAGTATAGTTGCGGGGGAAGATACGCAGTATTTT. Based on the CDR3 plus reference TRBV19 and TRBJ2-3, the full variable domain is DGGITQSPKYLFRKEGQNVTLSCEQNLNHDAMYWYRQDPGQGLRLIYYSQIVNDFQKGDIAEGYSVSREKKESFPLTVTSAQKNPTAFYLCASSIVAGEDTQYFGPGTRLTVL.

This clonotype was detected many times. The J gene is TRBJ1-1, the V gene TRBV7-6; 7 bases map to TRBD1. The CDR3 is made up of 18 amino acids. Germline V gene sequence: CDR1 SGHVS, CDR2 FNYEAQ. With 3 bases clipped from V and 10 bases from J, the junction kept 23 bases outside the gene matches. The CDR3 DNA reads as TGTGCCAGCAGCTTTTCTCCAGTCCCCGACAGGGATCCCCGGGGAGCTTTCTTT. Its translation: CASSFSPVPDRDPRGAFF.

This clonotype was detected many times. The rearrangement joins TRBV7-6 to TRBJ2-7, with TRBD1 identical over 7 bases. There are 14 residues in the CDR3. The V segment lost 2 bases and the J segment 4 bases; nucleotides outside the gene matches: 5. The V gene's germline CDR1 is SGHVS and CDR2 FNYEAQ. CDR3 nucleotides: TGTGCCAGCAGCTTACGGACAGGACGATACGAGCAGTACTTC. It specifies CASSLRTGRYEQYF.

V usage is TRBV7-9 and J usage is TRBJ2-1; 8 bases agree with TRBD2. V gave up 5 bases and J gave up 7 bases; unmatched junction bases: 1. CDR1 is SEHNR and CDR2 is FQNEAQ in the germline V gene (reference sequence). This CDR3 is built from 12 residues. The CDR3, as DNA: TGTGCCAGCAGCCGCGGGGGGAATGAGCAGTTCTTC. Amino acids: CASSRGGNEQFF. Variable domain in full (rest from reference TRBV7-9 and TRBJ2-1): DTGVSQNPRHKITKRGQNVTFRCDPISEHNRLYWYRQTLGQGPEFLTYFQNEAQLEKSRLLSDRFSAERPKGSFSTLEIQRTEQGDSAMYLCASSRGGNEQFFGPGTRLTVL.

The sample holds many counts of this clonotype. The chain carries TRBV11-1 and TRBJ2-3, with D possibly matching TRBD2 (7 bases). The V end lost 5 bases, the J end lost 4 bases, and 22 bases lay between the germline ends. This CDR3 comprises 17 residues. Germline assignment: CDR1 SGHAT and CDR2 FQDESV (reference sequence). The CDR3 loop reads CASSLPRGAPAADTQYF. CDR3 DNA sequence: TGTGCCAGCAGCCTCCCCCGGGGGGCCCCCGCGGCAGATACGCAGTATTTT.

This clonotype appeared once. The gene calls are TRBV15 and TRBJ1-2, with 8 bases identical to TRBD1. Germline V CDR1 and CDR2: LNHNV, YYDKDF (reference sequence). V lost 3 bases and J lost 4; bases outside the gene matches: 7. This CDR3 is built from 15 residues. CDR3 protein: CATSRDRTGLYGYTF. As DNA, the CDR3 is TGTGCCACCAGCAGGGATCGGACAGGGCTCTATGGCTACACCTTC.

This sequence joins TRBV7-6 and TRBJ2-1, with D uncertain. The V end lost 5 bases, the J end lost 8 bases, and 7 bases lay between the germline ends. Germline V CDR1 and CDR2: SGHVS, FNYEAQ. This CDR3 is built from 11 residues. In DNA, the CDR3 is TGTGCCAGCAGCCCCTTCCATGAGCAGTTCTTC. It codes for CASSPFHEQFF.

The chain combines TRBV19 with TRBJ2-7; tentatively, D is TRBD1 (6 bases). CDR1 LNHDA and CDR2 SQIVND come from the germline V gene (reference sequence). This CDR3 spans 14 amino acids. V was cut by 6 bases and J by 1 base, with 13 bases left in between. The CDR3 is CASRPGHGSYEQYF. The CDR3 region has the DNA TGTGCCAGTAGACCGGGACATGGGTCCTACGAGCAGTACTTC.

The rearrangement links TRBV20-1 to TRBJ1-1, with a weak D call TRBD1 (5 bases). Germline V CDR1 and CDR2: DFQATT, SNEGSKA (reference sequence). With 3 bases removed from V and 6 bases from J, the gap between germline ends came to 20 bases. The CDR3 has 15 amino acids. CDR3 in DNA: TGCAGTGCTAGTGGTGGGGGATGGGGAGGGGCTGAAGCTTTCTTT. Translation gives CSASGGGWGGAEAFF.

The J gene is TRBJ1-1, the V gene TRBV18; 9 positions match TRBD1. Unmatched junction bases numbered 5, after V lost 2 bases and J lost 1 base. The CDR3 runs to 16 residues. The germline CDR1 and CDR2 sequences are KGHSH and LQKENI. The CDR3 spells CASSPIPTGGNTEAFF. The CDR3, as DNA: TGTGCCAGCTCACCAATCCCGACAGGGGGGAACACTGAAGCTTTCTTT. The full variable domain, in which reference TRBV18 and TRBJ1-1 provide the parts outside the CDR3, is NAGVMQNPRHLVRRRGQEARLRCSPMKGHSHVYWYRQLPEEGLKFMVYLQKENIIDESGMPKERFSAEFPKEGPSILRIQQVVRGDSAAYFCASSPIPTGGNTEAFFGQGTRLTVV.

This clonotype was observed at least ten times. CDR3 bases: TGTGCCAGCAGCCTTAGCGGGGGGGCTTGGAATGAGCAGTTCTTC. Its translation is CASSLSGGAWNEQFF. The gene calls are TRBV12-3 or TRBV12-4 and TRBJ2-1; 11 bases match TRBD2. The CDR3 runs to 15 residues. V lost 6 bases to trimming and J lost 7 bases; unmatched junction nucleotides: 8.

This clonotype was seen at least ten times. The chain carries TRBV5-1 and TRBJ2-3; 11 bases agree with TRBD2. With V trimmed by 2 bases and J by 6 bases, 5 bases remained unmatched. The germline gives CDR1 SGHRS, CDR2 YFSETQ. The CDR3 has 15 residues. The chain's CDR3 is CASSFELAGEDTQYF. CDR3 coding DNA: TGCGCCAGCAGCTTCGAACTAGCGGGGGAGGATACGCAGTATTTT.

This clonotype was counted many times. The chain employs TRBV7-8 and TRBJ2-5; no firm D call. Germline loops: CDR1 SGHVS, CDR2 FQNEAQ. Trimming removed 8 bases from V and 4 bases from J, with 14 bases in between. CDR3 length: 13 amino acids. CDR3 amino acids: CASGSGVRETQYF. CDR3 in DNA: TGTGCCAGCGGCAGTGGGGTCCGAGAGACCCAGTACTTC.

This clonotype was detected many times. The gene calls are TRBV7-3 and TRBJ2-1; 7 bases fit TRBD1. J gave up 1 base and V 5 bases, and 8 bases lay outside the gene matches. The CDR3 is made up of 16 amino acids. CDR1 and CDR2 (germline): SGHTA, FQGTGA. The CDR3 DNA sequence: TGTGCCAGCAGCCCCTCGACAGGGTGGTCCTACAATGAGCAGTTCTTC. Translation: CASSPSTGWSYNEQFF.

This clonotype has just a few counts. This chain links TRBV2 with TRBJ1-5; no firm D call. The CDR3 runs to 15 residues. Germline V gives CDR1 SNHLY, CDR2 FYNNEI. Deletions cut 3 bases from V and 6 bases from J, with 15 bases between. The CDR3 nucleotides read TGTGCCAGCAGTGAGGGTCTTCTCCGCGGTCAGCCCCAGCATTTT. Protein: CASSEGLLRGQPQHF.

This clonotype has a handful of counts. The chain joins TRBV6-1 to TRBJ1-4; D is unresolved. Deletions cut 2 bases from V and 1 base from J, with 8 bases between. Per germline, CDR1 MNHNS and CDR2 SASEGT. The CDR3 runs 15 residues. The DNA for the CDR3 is TGTGCCAGCAGTGAATTTAAGGGAACTAATGAAAAACTGTTTTTT. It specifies CASSEFKGTNEKLFF.

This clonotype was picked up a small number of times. The CDR3 loop is CATSEPPRSYGYTF. The CDR3 coding sequence is TGTGCCACCAGTGAACCGCCGAGGAGCTATGGCTACACCTTC. V and J are TRBV24-1 and TRBJ1-2; D not certain. The V end lost 4 bases, the J end lost 4 bases, and 12 bases lay between the germline ends. The CDR3 contains 14 residues. The germline V gene encodes CDR1 KGHDR and CDR2 SFDVKD.

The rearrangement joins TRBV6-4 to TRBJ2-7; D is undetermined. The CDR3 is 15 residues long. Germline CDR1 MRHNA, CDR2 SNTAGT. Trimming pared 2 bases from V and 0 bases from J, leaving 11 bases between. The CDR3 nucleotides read TGTGCCAGCAGTGACCGGACGAAGAGCTCCTACGAGCAGTACTTC. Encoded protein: CASSDRTKSSYEQYF.

The CDR3 region has the DNA TGCAGCGCCACCGAGCAGGGGGTGGGCACCGGGGAGCTGTTTTTT. It is translated as CSATEQGVGTGELFF. The chain links TRBV29-1 to TRBJ2-2, with 7 bases matching TRBD1. The CDR3 consists of 15 residues. Germline V CDR1 and CDR2: SQVTM, ANQGSEA. The V segment lost 7 bases and the J segment 4 bases; nucleotides outside the gene matches: 12.

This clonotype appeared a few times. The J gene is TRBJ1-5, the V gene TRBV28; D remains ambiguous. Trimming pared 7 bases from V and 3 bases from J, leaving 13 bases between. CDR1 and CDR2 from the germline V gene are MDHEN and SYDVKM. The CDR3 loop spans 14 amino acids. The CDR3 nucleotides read TGTGCCAGCATGAGCGGAGGACTCAATCAGCCCCAGCATTTT. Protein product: CASMSGGLNQPQHF.

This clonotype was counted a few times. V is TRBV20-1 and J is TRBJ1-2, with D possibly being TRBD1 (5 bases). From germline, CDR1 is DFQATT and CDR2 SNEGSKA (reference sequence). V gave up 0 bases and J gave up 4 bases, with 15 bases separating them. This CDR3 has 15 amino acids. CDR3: CSARDGTRVFYGYTF. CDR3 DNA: TGCAGTGCTAGAGATGGGACTAGGGTATTCTATGGCTACACCTTC.

The CDR3 region has the DNA TGCAGTGCTCGACCCGGGACCGTTCATTCACCCCTCCACTTT. Protein sequence: CSARPGTVHSPLHF. The rearrangement joins TRBV20-1 to TRBJ1-6; D possibly corresponds to TRBD1 (5 bases). V lost 5 bases, J lost 8 bases, and 16 bases lay in between. The CDR3 runs 14 residues. CDR1 is DFQATT and CDR2 is SNEGSKA in the germline V gene (reference sequence).

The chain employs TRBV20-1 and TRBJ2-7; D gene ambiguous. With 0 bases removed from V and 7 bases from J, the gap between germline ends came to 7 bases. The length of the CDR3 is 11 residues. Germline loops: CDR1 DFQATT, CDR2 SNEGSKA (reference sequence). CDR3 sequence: CSARDNWEQYF. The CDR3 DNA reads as TGCAGTGCTAGAGATAACTGGGAGCAGTACTTC.

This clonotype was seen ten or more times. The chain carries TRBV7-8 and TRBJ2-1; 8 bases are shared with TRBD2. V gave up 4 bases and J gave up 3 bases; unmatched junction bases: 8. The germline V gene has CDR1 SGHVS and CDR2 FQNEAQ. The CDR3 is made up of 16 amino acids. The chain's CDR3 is CASSSGTGGYYNEQFF. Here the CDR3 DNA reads TGTGCCAGCAGCTCGGGGACGGGGGGGTACTACAATGAGCAGTTCTTC.

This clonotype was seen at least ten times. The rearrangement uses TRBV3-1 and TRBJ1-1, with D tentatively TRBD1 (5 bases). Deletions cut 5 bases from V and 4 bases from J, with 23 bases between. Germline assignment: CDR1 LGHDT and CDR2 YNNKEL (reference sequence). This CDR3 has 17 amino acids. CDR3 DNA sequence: TGTGCCAGCAGCGGCCGGACACCCGCCGAGACGTCCACTGAAGCTTTCTTT. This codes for CASSGRTPAETSTEAFF.

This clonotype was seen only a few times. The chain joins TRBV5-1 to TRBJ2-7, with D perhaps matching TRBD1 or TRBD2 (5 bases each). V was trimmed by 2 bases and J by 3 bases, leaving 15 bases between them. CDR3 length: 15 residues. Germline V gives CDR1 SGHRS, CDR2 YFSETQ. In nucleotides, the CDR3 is TGCGCCAGCAGCTTAGGTGGGACCAGAGACTACGAGCAGTACTTC. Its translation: CASSLGGTRDYEQYF. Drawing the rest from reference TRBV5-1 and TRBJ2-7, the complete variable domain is KAGVTQTPRYLIKTRGQQVTLSCSPISGHRSVSWYQQTPGQGLQFLFEYFSETQRNKGNFPGRFSGRQFSNSRSEMNVSTLELGDSALYLCASSLGGTRDYEQYFGPGTRLTVT.

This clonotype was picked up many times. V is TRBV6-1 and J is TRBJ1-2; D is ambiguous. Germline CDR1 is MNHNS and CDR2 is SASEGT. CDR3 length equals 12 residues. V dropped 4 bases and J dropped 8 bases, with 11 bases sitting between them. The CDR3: CASSGGLGGYTF. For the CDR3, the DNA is TGTGCCAGCAGTGGGGGTCTCGGAGGCTACACCTTC.

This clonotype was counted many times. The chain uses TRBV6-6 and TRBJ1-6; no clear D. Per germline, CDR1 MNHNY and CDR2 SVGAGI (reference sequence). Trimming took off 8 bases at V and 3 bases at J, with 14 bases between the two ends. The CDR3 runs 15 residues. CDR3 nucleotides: TGTGCCAGCGACCCAGCGGCAGGCTATAATTCACCCCTCCACTTT. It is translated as CASDPAAGYNSPLHF.

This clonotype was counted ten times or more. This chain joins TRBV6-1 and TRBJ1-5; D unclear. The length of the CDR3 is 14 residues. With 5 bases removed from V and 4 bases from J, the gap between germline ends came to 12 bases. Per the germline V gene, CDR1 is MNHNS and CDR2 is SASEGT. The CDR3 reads CASSYIEGNQPQHF. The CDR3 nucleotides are TGTGCCAGCAGTTACATTGAGGGAAATCAGCCCCAGCATTTT.